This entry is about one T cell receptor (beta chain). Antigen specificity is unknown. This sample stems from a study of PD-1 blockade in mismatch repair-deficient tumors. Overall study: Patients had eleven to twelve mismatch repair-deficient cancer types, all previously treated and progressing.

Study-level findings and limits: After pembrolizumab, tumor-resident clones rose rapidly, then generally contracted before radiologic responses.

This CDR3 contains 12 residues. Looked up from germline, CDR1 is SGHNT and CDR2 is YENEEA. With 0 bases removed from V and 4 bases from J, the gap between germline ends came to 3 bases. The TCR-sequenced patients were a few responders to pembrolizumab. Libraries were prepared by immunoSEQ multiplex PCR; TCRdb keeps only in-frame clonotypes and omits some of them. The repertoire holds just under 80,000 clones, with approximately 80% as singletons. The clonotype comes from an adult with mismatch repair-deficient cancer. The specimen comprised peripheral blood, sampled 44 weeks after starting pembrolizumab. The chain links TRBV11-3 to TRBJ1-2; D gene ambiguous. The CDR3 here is CASSLDSYGYTF. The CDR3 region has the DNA TGTGCCAGCAGCTTAGACAGCTATGGCTACACCTTC.